The 20 T cell receptor beta chains presented below share a single source sample, sequenced in a study of cytomegalovirus exposure and HLA in healthy donors. Primers for the PCR totalled 60 Vbeta and 13 Jbeta. Produced via immunoSEQ multiplex PCR; TCRdb's table is partial and in-frame only. The top ten clones hold around 0.8% of a sample with around 200,000 clones, 82% of them seen once. Sequenced input: PBMCs. The source is a woman younger than 35 in good health and CMV-seronegative.

Of note for this clone: The sample contains more than one DNA sequence encoding this CDR3. The chain has TRBV19 and TRBJ2-7; TRBD1 matches at 9 bases. The CDR3 length is 14 residues. Trimming removed 4 bases from V and 4 bases from J; junction bases left unmatched: 5. From germline, CDR1 is LNHDA and CDR2 SQIVND (reference sequence). The CDR3 region has the DNA TGTGCCAGTAGTACCGGACAGGGGCGGTACGAGCAGTACTTC. Its protein product is CASSTGQGRYEQYF. Full variable domain (remainder filled in from reference TRBV19 and TRBJ2-7): DGGITQSPKYLFRKEGQNVTLSCEQNLNHDAMYWYRQDPGQGLRLIYYSQIVNDFQKGDIAEGYSVSREKKESFPLTVTSAQKNPTAFYLCASSTGQGRYEQYFGPGTRLTVT.

V and J are TRBV11-3 and TRBJ2-1; a weak D match, TRBD2 (5 bases). V was trimmed by 4 bases and J by 8 bases, leaving 15 bases between them. Germline CDR1 SGHNT, CDR2 YENEEA. The CDR3 contains 14 residues. The CDR3 bases are TGTGCCAGCAGCTCCGGACTCCCTGGCGATGAGCAGTTCTTC. Translated: CASSSGLPGDEQFF.

V and J are TRBV5-1 and TRBJ1-2; D perhaps matches TRBD1 (6 bases). The CDR3 has 14 residues. Germline CDR1 is SGHRS and CDR2 is YFSETQ. V was shortened by 4 bases and J by 7 bases, with 17 bases between the two germline ends. The DNA for the CDR3 is TGCGCCAGCAGCCAGGACAGATTAGGGACTGGCTACACCTTC. It translates to CASSQDRLGTGYTF.

This clone was seen more than once but under ten times. The CDR3 DNA reads as TGTGCCAGCAGTGCTACCTTGGGACAGGGGCTATACGAGCAGTACTTC. The encoded protein is CASSATLGQGLYEQYF. This chain uses TRBV6-1 with TRBJ2-7; 10 nucleotides match TRBD1. The CDR3 runs 16 residues. CDR1 and CDR2 from the germline V gene are MNHNS and SASEGT. V shed 4 bases, J shed 4 bases, and the junction held 10 bases outside the gene matches.

This sequence joins TRBV11-2 and TRBJ2-3, with 9 nucleotides matching TRBD2. CDR1 and CDR2 from the germline V gene are SGHAT and FQNNGV. Losses at the gene ends were 0 bases for V and 2 bases for J; bases not matched to a gene: 9. The CDR3 is made up of 18 amino acids. The CDR3 loop reads CASSLDKSGGGATDTQYF. In DNA, the CDR3 is TGTGCCAGCAGCTTAGATAAGAGTGGCGGGGGGGCCACAGATACGCAGTATTTT.

Comments on this clone: Different DNA sequences within this sample yield the same CDR3. The chain joins TRBV27 to TRBJ2-7; the D gene is possibly TRBD2 (6 bases). Germline CDR1 and CDR2: MNHEY and SMNVEV (reference sequence). With 6 bases removed from V and 3 bases from J, the gap between germline ends came to 9 bases. This CDR3 region has 12 residues. For the CDR3, the DNA is TGTGCCAGCAGCCTCGGGGGCTACGAGCAGTACTTC. Amino acid sequence: CASSLGGYEQYF.

This sequence joins TRBV19 and TRBJ2-7, with 8 nucleotides matching TRBD1. The germline V gene has CDR1 LNHDA and CDR2 SQIVND (reference sequence). Losses at the gene ends were 9 bases for V and 3 bases for J; bases not matched to a gene: 10. The CDR3 totals 14 residues. CDR3 in amino acids: CASSRTGKNYEQYF. DNA for the CDR3: TGTGCCAGCAGCCGGACAGGGAAAAACTACGAGCAGTACTTC.

Comment on this clone: A read error may produce the germline difference seen at one junction end. The genes are TRBV15 and TRBJ1-4; D uncertain. This CDR3 is 12 amino acids long. Per germline, CDR1 LNHNV and CDR2 YYDKDF (reference sequence). The CDR3 spells CATSGENGKLFF. In DNA form, the CDR3 reads TGTGCCACCAGCGGAGAGAACGGAAAACTGTTTTTT.

The rearrangement joins TRBV6-6 to TRBJ2-7; 9 bases are a match to TRBD1. The CDR3 has 14 residues. V shed 4 bases, J shed 5 bases, and the junction held 6 bases outside the gene matches. Per the germline V gene, CDR1 is MNHNY and CDR2 is SVGAGI (reference sequence). CDR3 DNA: TGTGCCAGCAGTTGGGACAGGGTGCGTCACGAGCAGTACTTC. Protein product: CASSWDRVRHEQYF.

The genes are TRBV7-3 and TRBJ2-5; 10 bases line up with TRBD1. The J call is in doubt because the DNA end fits TRBJ2-7 better. CDR1 and CDR2 (germline): SGHTA, FQGTGA. This CDR3 is built from 14 residues. The CDR3 DNA reads TGTGCCAGCAGCTCCCGGGACAGGGGTTACGAGCAGTACTTC. Translating it yields CASSSRDRGYEQYF.

This chain connects TRBV27 to TRBJ2-2; D perhaps matches TRBD2 (5 bases). The CDR3 runs to 17 residues. The germline CDR1 and CDR2 sequences are MNHEY and SMNVEV (reference sequence). Trimming removed 1 base at V and 2 bases at J, with 14 bases between. The chain's CDR3 is CASSLWTPSINTGELFF. CDR3 nucleotides: TGTGCCAGCAGTTTATGGACTCCCTCGATCAACACCGGGGAGCTGTTTTTT.

The chain recombines TRBV6-5 with TRBJ2-5; D perhaps matches TRBD1 (7 bases). This CDR3 comprises 14 residues. Germline loops: CDR1 MNHEY, CDR2 SVGAGI. Trimming removed 6 bases from V and 5 bases from J, with 16 bases in between. CDR3 loop: CASSLGGQKETQYF. CDR3 DNA: TGTGCCAGCAGCCTGGGGGGACAGAAGGAGACCCAGTACTTC.

This sequence joins TRBV9 and TRBJ1-2; possibly TRBD1 for D (6 bases). Per germline, CDR1 SGDLS and CDR2 YYNGEE. Trimming pared 4 bases from V and 6 bases from J, leaving 16 bases between. This CDR3 comprises 14 residues. The CDR3 reads CASSRDRTGDGYTF. The CDR3 DNA reads TGTGCCAGCAGCCGCGACAGGACTGGGGATGGCTACACCTTC.

This clone was seen more than once but under ten times. This chain uses TRBV9 with TRBJ1-6; possibly TRBD1 for D (6 bases). V was shortened by 0 bases and J by 9 bases, with 16 bases between the two germline ends. The CDR3 spans 16 residues. Germline V gene data show CDR1 as SGDLS and CDR2 as YYNGEE. CDR3 loop: CASSVGGRTGRSPLHF. The CDR3 DNA reads TGTGCCAGCAGCGTAGGAGGCCGAACAGGGCGTTCACCCCTCCACTTT.

The genes are TRBV30 and TRBJ1-3; no definite D call. Germline V gene lookup returns CDR1 GTSNPN and CDR2 SVGIG (reference sequence). The CDR3 has 12 residues. Trimming stripped 2 bases from V and 3 bases from J, with 5 bases between. CDR3 residues: CAWSSGGNTIYF. The DNA of the CDR3 is TGTGCCTGGAGTTCCGGTGGAAACACCATATATTTT.

V is TRBV7-2 and J is TRBJ2-5; a weak D match, TRBD1 (6 bases). Trimming removed 6 bases from V and 5 bases from J, with 13 bases in between. The CDR3 runs 13 residues. Germline lookup yields CDR1 SGHTA and CDR2 FQGNSA. CDR3 bases: TGTGCCAGCAGTTCACAGGGAAGCGAGACCCAGTACTTC. This encodes CASSSQGSETQYF.

This chain links TRBV7-2 with TRBJ2-1; 7 bases fit TRBD2. CDR3 length equals 17 residues. J lost 3 bases, V lost 2 bases, and 10 bases had no gene match. Per the germline V gene, CDR1 is SGHTA and CDR2 is FQGNSA. As DNA, the CDR3 is TGTGCCAGCAGCTTATCCCGGGGGGTAGCGAGCTACAATGAGCAGTTCTTC. Translating gives CASSLSRGVASYNEQFF.

V gene TRBV28 combines with J gene TRBJ1-2; D not certain. This CDR3 is built from 14 residues. Germline CDR1 is MDHEN and CDR2 is SYDVKM. Trimming removed 6 bases from V and 1 base from J, with 12 bases in between. The CDR3 spells CASREEYINYGYTF. The CDR3 DNA reads as TGTGCCAGCAGAGAGGAATATATTAACTATGGCTACACCTTC.

This clone was observed once. V usage is TRBV6-6 and J usage is TRBJ1-2, with D possibly matching TRBD1 (5 bases). Germline values: CDR1 MNHNY, CDR2 SVGAGI (reference sequence). Trimming left V 8 bases short and J 5 bases short, with 15 bases between. CDR3 length: 13 residues. CDR3 region: CASQRQFEYGYTF. The CDR3 DNA reads TGTGCCAGCCAAAGACAGTTCGAATATGGCTACACCTTC.

V usage is TRBV19 and J usage is TRBJ2-3; no definite D call. There are 17 residues in the CDR3. Germline V gives CDR1 LNHDA, CDR2 SQIVND (reference sequence). The V end was cut by 5 bases, the J end by 3 bases, with 21 bases between. CDR3 nucleotide sequence: TGTGCCAGTAGTCCCCCCGGGTTTTCCCGTCGGACAGATACGCAGTATTTT. Translation: CASSPPGFSRRTDTQYF.